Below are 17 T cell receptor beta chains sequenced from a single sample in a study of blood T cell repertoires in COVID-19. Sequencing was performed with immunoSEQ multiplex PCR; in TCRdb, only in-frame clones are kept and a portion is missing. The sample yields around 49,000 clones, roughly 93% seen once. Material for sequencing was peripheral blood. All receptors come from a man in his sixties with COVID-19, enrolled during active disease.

In DNA, the CDR3 is TGTGCCAGCAGCTTAGGGGGGGCAGGACAGGAGGAATATGGCTACACCTTC. The encoded protein is CASSLGGAGQEEYGYTF. The rearrangement joins TRBV7-9 to TRBJ1-2, with TRBD1 matching 7 bases. J was trimmed by 5 bases and V by 1 base; bases with no gene match: 13. CDR3 size: 17 residues. In germline, CDR1 is SEHNR, CDR2 FQNEAQ (reference sequence).

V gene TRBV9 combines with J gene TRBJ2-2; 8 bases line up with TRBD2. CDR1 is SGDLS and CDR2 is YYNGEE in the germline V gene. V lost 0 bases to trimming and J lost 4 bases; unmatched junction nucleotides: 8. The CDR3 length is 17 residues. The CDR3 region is CASSVGPAGALTGELFF. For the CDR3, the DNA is TGTGCCAGCAGCGTAGGACCAGCGGGGGCCCTCACCGGGGAGCTGTTTTTT.

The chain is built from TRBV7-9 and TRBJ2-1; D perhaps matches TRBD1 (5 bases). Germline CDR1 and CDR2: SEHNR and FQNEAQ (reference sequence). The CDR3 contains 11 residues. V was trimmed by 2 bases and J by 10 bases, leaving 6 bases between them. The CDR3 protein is CASSLQGEQFF. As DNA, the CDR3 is TGTGCCAGCAGCTTACAGGGAGAGCAGTTCTTC.

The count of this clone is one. Here the CDR3 reads CATSDPRTASNEQFF. The DNA for the CDR3 is TGTGCCACCAGTGACCCAAGGACTGCATCCAATGAGCAGTTCTTC. The chain couples TRBV24-1 to TRBJ2-1; tentative D call: TRBD2 (5 bases). The germline V gene encodes CDR1 KGHDR and CDR2 SFDVKD. This CDR3 region has 15 residues. V lost 4 bases and J 6 bases, leaving 15 bases between the germline ends.

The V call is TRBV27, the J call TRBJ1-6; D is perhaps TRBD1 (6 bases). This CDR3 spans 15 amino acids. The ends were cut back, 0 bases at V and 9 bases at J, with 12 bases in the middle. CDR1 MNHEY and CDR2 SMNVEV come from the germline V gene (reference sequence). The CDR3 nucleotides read TGTGCCAGCAGTTTATCGGGCAGGGGCATTTCACCCCTCCACTTT. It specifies CASSLSGRGISPLHF.

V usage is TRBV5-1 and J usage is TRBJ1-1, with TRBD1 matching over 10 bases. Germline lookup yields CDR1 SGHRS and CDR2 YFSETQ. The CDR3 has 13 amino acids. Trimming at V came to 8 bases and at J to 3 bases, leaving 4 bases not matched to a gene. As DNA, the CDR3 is TGCGCCAGTACCGGACAGGGGGACACTGAAGCTTTCTTT. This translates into CASTGQGDTEAFF.

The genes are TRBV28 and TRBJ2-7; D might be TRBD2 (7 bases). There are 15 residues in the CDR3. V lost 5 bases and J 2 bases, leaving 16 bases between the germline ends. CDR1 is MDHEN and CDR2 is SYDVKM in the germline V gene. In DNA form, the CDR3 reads TGTGCCAGCAGTAGGGGGGGGACCGCCGCCTACGAGCAGTACTTC. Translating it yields CASSRGGTAAYEQYF.

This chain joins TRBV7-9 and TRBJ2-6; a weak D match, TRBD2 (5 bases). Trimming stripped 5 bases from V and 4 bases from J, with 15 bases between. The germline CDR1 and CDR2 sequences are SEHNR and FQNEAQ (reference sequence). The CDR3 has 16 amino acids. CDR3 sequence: CASSLRAVTGANVLTF. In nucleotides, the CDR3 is TGTGCCAGCAGCCTCAGAGCGGTAACCGGGGCCAACGTCCTGACTTTC. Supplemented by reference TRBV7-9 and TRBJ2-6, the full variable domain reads DTGVSQNPRHKITKRGQNVTFRCDPISEHNRLYWYRQTLGQGPEFLTYFQNEAQLEKSRLLSDRFSAERPKGSFSTLEIQRTEQGDSAMYLCASSLRAVTGANVLTFGAGSRLTVL.

The CDR3: CASSQAERVARGYYGYTF. DNA for the CDR3: TGCGCCAGCAGCCAAGCGGAGCGCGTAGCCAGGGGATACTATGGCTACACCTTC. The rearrangement joins TRBV4-1 to TRBJ1-2, with D possibly matching TRBD1 (6 bases). V dropped 1 base and J dropped 3 bases, with 21 bases sitting between them. Germline values: CDR1 MGHRA, CDR2 YSYEKL. This CDR3 spans 18 amino acids.

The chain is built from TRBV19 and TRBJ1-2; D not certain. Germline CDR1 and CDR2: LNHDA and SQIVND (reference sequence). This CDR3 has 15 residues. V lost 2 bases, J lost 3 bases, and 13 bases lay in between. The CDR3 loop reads CASSINVGRDYGYTF. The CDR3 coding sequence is TGTGCCAGTAGTATAAATGTCGGGAGGGACTATGGCTACACCTTC.

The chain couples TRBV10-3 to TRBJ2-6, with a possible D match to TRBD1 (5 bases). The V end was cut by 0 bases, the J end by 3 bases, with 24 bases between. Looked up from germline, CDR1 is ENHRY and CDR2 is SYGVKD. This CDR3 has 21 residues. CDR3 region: CAISESVGELTSFDGANVLTF. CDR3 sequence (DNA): TGTGCCATCAGTGAGTCCGTAGGGGAATTGACCAGCTTTGATGGGGCCAACGTCCTGACTTTC.

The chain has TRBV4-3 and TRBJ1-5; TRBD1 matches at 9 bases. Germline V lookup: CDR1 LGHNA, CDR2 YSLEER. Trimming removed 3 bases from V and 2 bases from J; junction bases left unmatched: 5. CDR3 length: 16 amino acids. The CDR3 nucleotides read TGCGCCAGCAGCCAGGACACAGGGGGCGGCAATCAGCCCCAGCATTTT. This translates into CASSQDTGGGNQPQHF.

The CDR3 spells CASSLTENTEAFF. CDR3 DNA sequence: TGTGCCAGCAGTTTGACAGAGAACACTGAAGCTTTCTTT. The rearrangement uses TRBV27 and TRBJ1-1; the D gene is possibly TRBD1 (5 bases). Trimming left V 3 bases short and J 1 base short, with 6 bases between. Germline V gene lookup returns CDR1 MNHEY and CDR2 SMNVEV (reference sequence). The CDR3 contains 13 residues.

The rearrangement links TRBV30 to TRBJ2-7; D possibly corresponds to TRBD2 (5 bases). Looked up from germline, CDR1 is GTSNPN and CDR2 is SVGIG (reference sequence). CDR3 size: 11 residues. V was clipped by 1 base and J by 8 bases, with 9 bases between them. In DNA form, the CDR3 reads TGTGCCTGGAGTGGTGCTAGCCAGCAGTACTTC. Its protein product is CAWSGASQQYF.

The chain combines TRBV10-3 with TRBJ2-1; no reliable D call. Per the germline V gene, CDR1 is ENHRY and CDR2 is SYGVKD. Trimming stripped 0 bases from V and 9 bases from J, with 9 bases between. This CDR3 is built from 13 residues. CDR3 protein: CAISESVHGEQFF. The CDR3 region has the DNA TGTGCCATCAGTGAGTCGGTGCACGGTGAGCAGTTCTTC.

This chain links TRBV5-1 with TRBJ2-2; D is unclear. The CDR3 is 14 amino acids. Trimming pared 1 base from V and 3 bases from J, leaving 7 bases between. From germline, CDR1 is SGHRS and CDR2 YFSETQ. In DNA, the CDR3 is TGCGCCAGCAGCTTGAGATCGGACACCGGGGAGCTGTTTTTT. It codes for CASSLRSDTGELFF.

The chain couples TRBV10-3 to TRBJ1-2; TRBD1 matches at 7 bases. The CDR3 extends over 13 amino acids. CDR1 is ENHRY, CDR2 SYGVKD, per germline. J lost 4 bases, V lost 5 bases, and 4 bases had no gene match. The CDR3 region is CAISTTGAYGYTF. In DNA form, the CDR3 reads TGTGCCATCAGTACCACAGGGGCCTATGGCTACACCTTC.